This TCR beta chain was sequenced for a study of regulatory T cells in long-lasting Graves disease. Time point of the sample: newly diagnosed GD, antithyroid drugs for less than 3 months. The TCR library was made from RNA extracted from PBMCs. Sequencing libraries for TCR beta were prepared with iRepertoire HTBI primers and Arm-PCR of CDR3 regions. Each CDR3 protein is one row after TCRdb ran MiXCR on the multiplex PCR reads. The profile shows around 450,000 distinct CDR3 sequences, about 15% of them singletons. Trimming removed 7 bases from V and 1 base from J; junction bases left unmatched: 5. The CDR3 runs 15 residues. Germline assignment: CDR1 MNHNS and CDR2 SASEGT. This clonotype was counted a few times. The sample also formed part of further work on T cells in Graves' hyperthyroidism and ophthalmopathy.

The specimen comprised peripheral blood mononuclear cells (PBMCs), sampled at new diagnosis, from a patient treated with antithyroid drugs. This TCR came from a woman aged 25 to 45 with Graves disease. The chain combines TRBV6-1 with TRBJ2-2, with 8 bases matching TRBD2. CDR3 region: CASTSGSWNTGELFF. As DNA, the CDR3 is TGTGCCAGCACCAGCGGGAGTTGGAACACCGGGGAGCTGTTTTTT.